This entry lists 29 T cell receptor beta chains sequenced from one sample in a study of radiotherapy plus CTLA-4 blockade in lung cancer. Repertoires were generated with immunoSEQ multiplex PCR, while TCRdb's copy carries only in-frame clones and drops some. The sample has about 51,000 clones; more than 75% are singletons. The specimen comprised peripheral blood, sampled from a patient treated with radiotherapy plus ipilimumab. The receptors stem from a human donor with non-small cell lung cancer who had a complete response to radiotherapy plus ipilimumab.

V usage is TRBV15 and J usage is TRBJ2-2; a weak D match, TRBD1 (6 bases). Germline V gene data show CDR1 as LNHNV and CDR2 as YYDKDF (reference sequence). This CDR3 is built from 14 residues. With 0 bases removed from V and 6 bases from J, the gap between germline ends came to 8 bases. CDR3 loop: CATSRDRGAGELFF. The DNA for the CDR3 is TGTGCCACCAGCAGAGACAGGGGTGCCGGGGAGCTGTTTTTT. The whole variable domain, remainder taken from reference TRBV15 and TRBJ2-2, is DAMVIQNPRYQVTQFGKPVTLSCSQTLNHNVMYWYQQKSSQAPKLLFHYYDKDFNNEADTPDNFQSRRPNTSFCFLDIRSPGLGDTAMYLCATSRDRGAGELFFGEGSRLTVL.

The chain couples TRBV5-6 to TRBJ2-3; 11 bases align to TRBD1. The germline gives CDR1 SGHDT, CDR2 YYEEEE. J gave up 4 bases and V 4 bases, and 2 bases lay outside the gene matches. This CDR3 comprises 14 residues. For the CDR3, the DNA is TGTGCCAGCAGCCTGGACAGGGGGCCAGATACGCAGTATTTT. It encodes CASSLDRGPDTQYF.

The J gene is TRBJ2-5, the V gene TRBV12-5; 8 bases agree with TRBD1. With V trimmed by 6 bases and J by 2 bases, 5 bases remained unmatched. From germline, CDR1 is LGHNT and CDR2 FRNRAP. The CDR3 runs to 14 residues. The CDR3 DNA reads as TGTGCTAGTGGCCTCCGGACAGGGCAAGAGACCCAGTACTTC. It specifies CASGLRTGQETQYF.

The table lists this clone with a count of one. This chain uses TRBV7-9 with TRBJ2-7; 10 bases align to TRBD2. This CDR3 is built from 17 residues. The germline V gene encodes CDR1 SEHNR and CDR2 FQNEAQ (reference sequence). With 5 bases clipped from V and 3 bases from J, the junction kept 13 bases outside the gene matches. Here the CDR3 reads CASSLLPGTSGVYEQYF. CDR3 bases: TGTGCCAGCAGCCTACTACCCGGCACTAGCGGGGTCTACGAGCAGTACTTC.

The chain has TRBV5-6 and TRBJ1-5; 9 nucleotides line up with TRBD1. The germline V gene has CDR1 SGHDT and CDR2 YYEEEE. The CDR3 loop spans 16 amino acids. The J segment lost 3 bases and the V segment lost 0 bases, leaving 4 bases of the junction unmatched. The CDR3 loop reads CASSLARTGDNQPQHF. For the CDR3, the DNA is TGTGCCAGCAGCTTGGCCCGGACAGGGGACAATCAGCCCCAGCATTTT.

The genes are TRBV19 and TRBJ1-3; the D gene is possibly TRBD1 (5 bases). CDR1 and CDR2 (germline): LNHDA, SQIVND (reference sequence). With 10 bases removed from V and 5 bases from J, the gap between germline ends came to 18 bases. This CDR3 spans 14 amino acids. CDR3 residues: CATTNRNRRNTIYF. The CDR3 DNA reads TGTGCCACCACAAACAGAAACAGGCGAAACACCATATATTTT.

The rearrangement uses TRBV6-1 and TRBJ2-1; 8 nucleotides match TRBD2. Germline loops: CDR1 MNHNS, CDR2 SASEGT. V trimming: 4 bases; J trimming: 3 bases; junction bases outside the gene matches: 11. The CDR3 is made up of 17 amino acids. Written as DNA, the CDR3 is TGTGCCAGCAGTGGTCGCCAAGCGGGAGTTATCTACAATGAGCAGTTCTTC. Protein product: CASSGRQAGVIYNEQFF.

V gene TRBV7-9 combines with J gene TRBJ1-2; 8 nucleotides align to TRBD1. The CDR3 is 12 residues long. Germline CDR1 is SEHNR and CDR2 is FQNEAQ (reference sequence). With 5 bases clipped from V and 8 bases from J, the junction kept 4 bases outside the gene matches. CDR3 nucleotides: TGTGCCAGCAGCCAGGACAGGGTCGGCTACACCTTC. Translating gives CASSQDRVGYTF.

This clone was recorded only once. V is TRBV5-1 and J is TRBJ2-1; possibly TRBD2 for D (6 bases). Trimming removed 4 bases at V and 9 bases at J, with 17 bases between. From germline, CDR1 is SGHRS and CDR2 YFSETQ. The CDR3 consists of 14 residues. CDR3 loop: CASSPGTAGGEQFF. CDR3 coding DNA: TGCGCCAGCAGCCCGGGGACTGCCGGCGGTGAGCAGTTCTTC. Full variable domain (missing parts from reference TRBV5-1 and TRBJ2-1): KAGVTQTPRYLIKTRGQQVTLSCSPISGHRSVSWYQQTPGQGLQFLFEYFSETQRNKGNFPGRFSGRQFSNSRSEMNVSTLELGDSALYLCASSPGTAGGEQFFGPGTRLTVL.

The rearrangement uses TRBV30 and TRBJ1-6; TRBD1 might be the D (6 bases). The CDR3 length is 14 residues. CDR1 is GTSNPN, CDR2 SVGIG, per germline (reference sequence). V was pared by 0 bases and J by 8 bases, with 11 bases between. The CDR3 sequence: CAWSVRGADSPLHF. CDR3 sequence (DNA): TGTGCCTGGAGTGTACGGGGGGCTGATTCACCCCTCCACTTT.

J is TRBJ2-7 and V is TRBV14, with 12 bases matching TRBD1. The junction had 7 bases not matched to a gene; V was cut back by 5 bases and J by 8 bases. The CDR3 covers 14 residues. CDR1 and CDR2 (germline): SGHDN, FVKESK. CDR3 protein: CASSIPGQGAQQYF. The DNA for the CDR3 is TGTGCCAGCAGCATCCCGGGACAGGGGGCTCAGCAGTACTTC.

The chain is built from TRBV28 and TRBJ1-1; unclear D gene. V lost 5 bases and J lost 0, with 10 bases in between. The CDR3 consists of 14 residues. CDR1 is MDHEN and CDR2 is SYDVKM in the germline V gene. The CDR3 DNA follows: TGTGCCAGCAGTACCACTATCATGAACACTGAAGCTTTCTTT. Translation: CASSTTIMNTEAFF.

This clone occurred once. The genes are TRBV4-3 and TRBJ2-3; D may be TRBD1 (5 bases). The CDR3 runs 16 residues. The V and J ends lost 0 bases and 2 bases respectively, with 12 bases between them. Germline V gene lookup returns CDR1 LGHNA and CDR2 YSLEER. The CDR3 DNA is TGCGCCAGCAGCCAAGATGGGCAGGGTACCACAGATACGCAGTATTTT. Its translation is CASSQDGQGTTDTQYF.

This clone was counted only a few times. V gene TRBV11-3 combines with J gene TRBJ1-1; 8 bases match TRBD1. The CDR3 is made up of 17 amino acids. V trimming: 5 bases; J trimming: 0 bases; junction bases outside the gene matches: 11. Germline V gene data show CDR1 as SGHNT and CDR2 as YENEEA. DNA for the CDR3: TGTGCCAGCAGCCCACAGGGGGTCTCAGCGGTGAACACTGAAGCTTTCTTT. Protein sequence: CASSPQGVSAVNTEAFF.

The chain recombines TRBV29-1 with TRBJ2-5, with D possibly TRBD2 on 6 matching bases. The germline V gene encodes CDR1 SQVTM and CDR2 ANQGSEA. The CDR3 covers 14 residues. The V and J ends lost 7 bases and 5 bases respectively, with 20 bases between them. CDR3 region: CSAGVNRLPETQYF. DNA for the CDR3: TGCAGCGCGGGGGTGAACAGACTTCCGGAGACCCAGTACTTC. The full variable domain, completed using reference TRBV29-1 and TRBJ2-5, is SAVISQKPSRDICQRGTSLTIQCQVDSQVTMMFWYRQQPGQSLTLIATANQGSEATYESGFVIDKFPISRPNLTFSTLTVSNMSPEDSSIYLCSAGVNRLPETQYFGPGTRLLVL.

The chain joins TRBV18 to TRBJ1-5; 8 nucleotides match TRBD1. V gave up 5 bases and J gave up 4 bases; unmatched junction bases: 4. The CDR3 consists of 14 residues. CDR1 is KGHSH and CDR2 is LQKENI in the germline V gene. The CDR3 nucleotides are TGTGCCAGCTCAGGACAGGGCGCGAATCAGCCCCAGCATTTT. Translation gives CASSGQGANQPQHF.

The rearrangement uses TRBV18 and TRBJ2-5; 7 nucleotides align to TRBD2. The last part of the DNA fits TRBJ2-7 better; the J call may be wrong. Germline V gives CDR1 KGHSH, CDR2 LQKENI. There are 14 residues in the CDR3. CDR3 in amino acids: CASSPVSGVYEQYF. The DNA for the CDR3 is TGTGCCAGCTCACCCGTGAGCGGGGTCTACGAGCAGTACTTC.

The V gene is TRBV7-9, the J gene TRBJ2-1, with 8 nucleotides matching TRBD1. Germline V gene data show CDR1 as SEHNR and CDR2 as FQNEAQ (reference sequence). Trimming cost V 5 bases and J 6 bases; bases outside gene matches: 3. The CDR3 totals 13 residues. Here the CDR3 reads CASSLGTGNEQFF. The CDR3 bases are TGTGCCAGCAGCCTCGGGACAGGCAATGAGCAGTTCTTC. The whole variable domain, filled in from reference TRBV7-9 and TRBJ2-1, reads DTGVSQNPRHKITKRGQNVTFRCDPISEHNRLYWYRQTLGQGPEFLTYFQNEAQLEKSRLLSDRFSAERPKGSFSTLEIQRTEQGDSAMYLCASSLGTGNEQFFGPGTRLTVL.

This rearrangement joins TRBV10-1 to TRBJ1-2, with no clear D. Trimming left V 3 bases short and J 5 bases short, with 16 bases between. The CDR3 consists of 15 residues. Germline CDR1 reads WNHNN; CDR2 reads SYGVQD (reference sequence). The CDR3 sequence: CASSEGPRGFYGYTF. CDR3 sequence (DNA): TGCGCCAGCAGTGAAGGGCCGCGGGGATTTTATGGCTACACCTTC.

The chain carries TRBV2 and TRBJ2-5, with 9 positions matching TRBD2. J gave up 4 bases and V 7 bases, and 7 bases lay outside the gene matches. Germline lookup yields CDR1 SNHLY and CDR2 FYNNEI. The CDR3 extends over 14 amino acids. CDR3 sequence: CASKPGLATETQYF. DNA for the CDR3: TGTGCCAGCAAACCGGGACTAGCCACAGAGACCCAGTACTTC.

The CDR3 loop reads CASTRAQGLYGYTF. The DNA of the CDR3 is TGCGCCAGCACACGAGCCCAGGGATTATATGGCTACACCTTC. The V gene is TRBV10-1, the J gene TRBJ1-2; tentative D call: TRBD1 (5 bases). The CDR3 has 14 residues. V was trimmed by 7 bases and J by 5 bases, leaving 17 bases between them. Germline loops: CDR1 WNHNN, CDR2 SYGVQD (reference sequence).

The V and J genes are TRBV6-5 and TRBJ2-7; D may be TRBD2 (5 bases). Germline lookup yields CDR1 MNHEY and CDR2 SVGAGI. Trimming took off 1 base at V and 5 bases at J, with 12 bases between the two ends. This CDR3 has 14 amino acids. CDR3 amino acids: CASSYWGRGNEQYF. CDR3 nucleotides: TGTGCCAGCAGTTACTGGGGTAGAGGGAACGAGCAGTACTTC.

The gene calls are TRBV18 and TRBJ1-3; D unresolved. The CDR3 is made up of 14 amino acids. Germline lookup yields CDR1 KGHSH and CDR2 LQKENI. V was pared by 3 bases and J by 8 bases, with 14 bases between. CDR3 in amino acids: CASSPASMRDTIYF. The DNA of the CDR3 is TGTGCCAGCTCACCCGCGAGTATGAGAGACACCATATATTTT.

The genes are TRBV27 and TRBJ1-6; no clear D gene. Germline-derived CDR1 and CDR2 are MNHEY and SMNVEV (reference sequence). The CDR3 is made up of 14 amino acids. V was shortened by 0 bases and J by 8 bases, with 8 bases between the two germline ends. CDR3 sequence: CASSLSAGYSPLHF. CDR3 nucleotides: TGTGCCAGCAGTTTATCAGCAGGCTATTCACCCCTCCACTTT.

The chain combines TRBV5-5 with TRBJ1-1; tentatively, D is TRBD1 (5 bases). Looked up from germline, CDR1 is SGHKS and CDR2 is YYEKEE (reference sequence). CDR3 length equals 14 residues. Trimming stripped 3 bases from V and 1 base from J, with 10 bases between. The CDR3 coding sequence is TGTGCCAGCAGCTGGATGACAGCGAACACTGAAGCTTTCTTT. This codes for CASSWMTANTEAFF. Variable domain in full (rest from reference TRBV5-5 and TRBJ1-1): DAGVTQSPTHLIKTRGQQVTLRCSPISGHKSVSWYQQVLGQGPQFIFQYYEKEERGRGNFPDRFSARQFPNYSSELNVNALLLGDSALYLCASSWMTANTEAFFGQGTRLTVV.

CDR3 DNA sequence: TGTGCCAGCAGCTCAGGGGCGTATAGCACAGATACGCAGTATTTT. Translating gives CASSSGAYSTDTQYF. The gene calls are TRBV7-8 and TRBJ2-3; tentative D call: TRBD1 (6 bases). Trimming cost V 4 bases and J 0 bases, with 11 bases left between them. From germline, CDR1 is SGHVS and CDR2 FQNEAQ. The CDR3 spans 15 residues.

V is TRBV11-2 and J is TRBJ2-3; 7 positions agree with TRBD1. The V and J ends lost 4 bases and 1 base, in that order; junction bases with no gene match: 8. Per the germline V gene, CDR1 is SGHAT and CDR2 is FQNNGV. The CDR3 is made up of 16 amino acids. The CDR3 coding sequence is TGTGCCAGCAGCTCCCTGACAGGGTACGGCACAGATACGCAGTATTTT. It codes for CASSSLTGYGTDTQYF.

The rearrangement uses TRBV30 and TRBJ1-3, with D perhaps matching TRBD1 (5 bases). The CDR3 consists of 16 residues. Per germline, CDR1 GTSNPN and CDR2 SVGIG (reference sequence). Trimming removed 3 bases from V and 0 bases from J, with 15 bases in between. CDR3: CAWRYSTVLSGNTIYF. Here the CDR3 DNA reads TGTGCCTGGAGGTACTCGACAGTCCTCTCTGGAAACACCATATATTTT.

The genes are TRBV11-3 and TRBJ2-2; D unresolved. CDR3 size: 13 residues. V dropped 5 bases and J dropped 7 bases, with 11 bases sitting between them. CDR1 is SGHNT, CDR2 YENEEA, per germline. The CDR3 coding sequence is TGTGCCAGCAGCCGTGGGCTGGTCGGGGAGCTGTTTTTT. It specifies CASSRGLVGELFF.